The following is a T cell receptor beta chain sequence with its context. The antigen is unknown. These data belong to a study of cytomegalovirus exposure and HLA in healthy donors. Background on the study: The Caucasian-associated ancestry cluster held roughly 81% of under 450 genotyped donors.

Study results and caveats: For cytomegalovirus status, the classifier reportedly gave diagnoses with high specificity and sensitivity. Likely technical artifact: a cluster of highly shared sequence variants. Some V segments could not be told apart, so they were left out, TRBV6-2 and TRBV6-3 among them.

V dropped 0 bases and J dropped 2; count of bases not matched to a gene: 2. Germline CDR1 is GTSNPN and CDR2 is SVGIG (reference sequence). This CDR3 region has 15 residues. A multiplex PCR was run with 60 Vbeta primers and 13 Jbeta primers. This table comes from immunoSEQ multiplex PCR, and its TCRdb copy is limited to in-frame clones, with some not included. The data contain 150,000 to 200,000 clones, about 65% of them singletons. The chain has TRBV30 and TRBJ1-3, with TRBD1 identical over 9 bases. This TCR was sampled from a woman aged 25 to 39 in good health and CMV-seronegative. Sample: PBMCs. The CDR3 reads CAWSVQGAAGNTIYF. CDR3 DNA sequence: TGTGCCTGGAGTGTACAGGGGGCCGCTGGAAACACCATATATTTT.